This T cell receptor (beta chain) is drawn from a study of type 1 and type 2 diabetes patients (dated by TCRdb to the mid-2010s). Some background on the complete study: Recruited in China, the cohort was made up of 9 or 10 type 1 diabetes patients, a few type 2 diabetes patients and about 6 nondiabetic controls. When approximately 22-cycle amplification was compared with approximately 25-cycle amplification, V gene usage looked similar, suggesting that primer efficiencies were similar and PCR bias was random. Altogether, 15 million to 20 million paired-end reads were produced across the whole study. Type 2 diabetes patients were included as a disease comparison group for the type 1 diabetes patients. Sequencing of the TCRbeta libraries was paired-end and was performed on Illumina HiSeq 2000 or MiSeq instruments. In the study, high-throughput sequencing was used to profile TCRbeta repertoires so that type 1 diabetes, type 2 diabetes and nondiabetic individuals could be compared. Across the study, CD4+ and CD8+ T cells were positively selected from PBMCs using CD4 or CD8 MicroBeads on MACS columns.

Details on this clonotype: It has no known antigen specificity. No much larger clone is present one base from it, and per-base qualities are unavailable.

Per the germline V gene, SGHTA is the CDR1 and FQGTGA is the CDR2. The CDR3 sequence holds 16 residues, the cysteine and phenylalanine included. Only the CDR3 DNA stays, 48 bases, in frame from base 1. Deletion took 5 bases off V and 3 bases off J, with a span of 18 bases between the germline ends. The instrument was an Illumina MiSeq. For TCRbeta CDR3 amplification, the template was genomic DNA taken from the sorted T cell subsets. The TCRbeta CDR3 region was amplified by multiplex PCR using 30 forward and 13 reverse primers. After the PCR products were purified with AMPure XP beads, a second PCR of 25 cycles was run to add indices and adaptors. Libraries were gel-purified using the QIAquick Gel Extraction Kit before sequencing. The authors processed their data as follows. Paired-end reads were merged using FLASH and were aligned with IgBLAST to IMGT V, D and J germline references. After reads whose alignment identity to germline references fell below 70% were discarded, 9 million to 12 million reads remained study-wide. CDR3 boundaries, reading frame and productivity were assigned according to IMGT definitions. Highly-expanded clones were defined as clones at or above 1% of reads, and diversity was measured by normalized Shannon entropy. Unpaired two-tailed t-tests were used to test group differences in Shannon entropy. TCRdb reprocessing: public reads trimmed at Q25 with fastp, clones called with MiXCR, in-frame beta chains kept. Merged by CDR3 protein, the rows form single entries marked with the most common genes and DNA. TCRdb, not the original authors, processed these V and J calls. The sample has fewer than 300,000 distinct CDR3 sequences on record, more than 40% of them singletons. The ten largest clones take up roughly 13% of the sample.

General conclusions and limits of the study: Since just a limited number of T2D and control samples were sequenced, some T1D-only HECs might also appear in more T2D or control samples. In both CD4+ and CD8+ T cells, type 2 diabetes repertoires were highly diverse, with diversity significantly greater than that of type 1 diabetes repertoires. Type 2 diabetes and control samples had highly correlated V and J gene usage patterns, with an average between-sample correlation of around 0.97. The study groups were not matched for age and gender, which could bias interpretation. Few highly-expanded CD4+ clones, median one, were found in type 2 diabetes patients, accounting for a median around 4% of reads.

Every diabetic patient fulfilled standard classification criteria for type 1 or type 2 diabetes, and glucose and C-peptide were measured using WHO-recommended methods. Donors with other autoimmune diseases or infections within the previous four weeks were excluded. About 10 milliliters of peripheral blood were drawn from each participant. LymphoPrep density separation was used to isolate PBMCs. The source material was peripheral blood mononuclear cells (PBMCs). The clonotype was recovered from a man aged 18 to 29 with type 2 diabetes. The sequence joins TRBV7-3 to TRBJ2-3; no D gene can be assigned with confidence. CDR3 region: CASSPQANPNTDTQYF. The DNA is as follows: TGTGCCAGCAGCCCCCAGGCAAATCCGAATACAGATACGCAGTATTTT.